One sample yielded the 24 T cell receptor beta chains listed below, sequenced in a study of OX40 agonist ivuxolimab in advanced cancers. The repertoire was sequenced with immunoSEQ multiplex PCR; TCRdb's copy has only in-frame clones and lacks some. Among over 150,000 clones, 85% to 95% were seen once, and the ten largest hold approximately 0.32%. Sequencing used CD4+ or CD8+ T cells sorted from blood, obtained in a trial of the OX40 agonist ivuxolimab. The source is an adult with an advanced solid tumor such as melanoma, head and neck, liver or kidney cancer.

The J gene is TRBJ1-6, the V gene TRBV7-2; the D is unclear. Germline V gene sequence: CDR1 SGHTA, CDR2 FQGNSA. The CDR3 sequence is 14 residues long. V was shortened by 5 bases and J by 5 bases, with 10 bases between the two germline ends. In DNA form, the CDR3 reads TGTGCCAGCAGCCGCGACCGGGATAATTCACCCCTCCACTTT. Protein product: CASSRDRDNSPLHF.

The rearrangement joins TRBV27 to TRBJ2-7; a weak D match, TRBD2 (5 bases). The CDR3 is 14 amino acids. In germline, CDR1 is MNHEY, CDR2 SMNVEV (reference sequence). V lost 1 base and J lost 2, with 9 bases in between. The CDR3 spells CASSLFERAYEQYF. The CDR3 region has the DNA TGTGCCAGCAGTTTATTCGAGAGGGCCTACGAGCAGTACTTC.

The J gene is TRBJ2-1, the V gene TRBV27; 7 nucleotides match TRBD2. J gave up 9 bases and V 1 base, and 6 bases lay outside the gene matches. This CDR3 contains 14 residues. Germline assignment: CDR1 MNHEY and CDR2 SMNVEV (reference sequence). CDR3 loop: CASSLYSGEGEQFF. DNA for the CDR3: TGTGCCAGCAGTTTATACTCCGGGGAGGGTGAGCAGTTCTTC.

The CDR3, as DNA: TGTGCCAGCAGCTTACCCAGGGGGCGTAATGAGCAGTTCTTC. Encoded protein: CASSLPRGRNEQFF. The gene calls are TRBV11-2 and TRBJ2-1; the match to TRBD1 covers 8 bases. The CDR3 totals 14 residues. The V gene end was trimmed by 2 bases and the J gene end by 7 bases; junction bases not matched to a gene: 4. Germline CDR1 SGHAT, CDR2 FQNNGV.

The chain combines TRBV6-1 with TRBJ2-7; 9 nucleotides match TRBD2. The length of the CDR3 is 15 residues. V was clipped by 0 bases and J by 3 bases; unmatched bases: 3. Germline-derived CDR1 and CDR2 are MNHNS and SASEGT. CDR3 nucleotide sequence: TGTGCCAGCAGTGAAGCGCTAGCGGGGCTCTACGAGCAGTACTTC. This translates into CASSEALAGLYEQYF.

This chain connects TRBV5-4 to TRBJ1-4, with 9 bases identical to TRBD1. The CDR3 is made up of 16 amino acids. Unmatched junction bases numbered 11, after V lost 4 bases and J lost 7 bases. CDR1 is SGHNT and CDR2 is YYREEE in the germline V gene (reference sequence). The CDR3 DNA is TGTGCCAGCAGCCGCGGGACAGGGCATGGTGGTGAAAAACTGTTTTTT. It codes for CASSRGTGHGGEKLFF.

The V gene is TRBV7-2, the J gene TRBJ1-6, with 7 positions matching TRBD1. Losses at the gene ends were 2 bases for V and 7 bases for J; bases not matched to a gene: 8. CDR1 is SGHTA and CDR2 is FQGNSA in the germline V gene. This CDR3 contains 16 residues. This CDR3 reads CASSLTGTAANSPLHF. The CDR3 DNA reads TGTGCCAGCAGCTTAACCGGGACAGCGGCAAATTCACCCCTCCACTTT.

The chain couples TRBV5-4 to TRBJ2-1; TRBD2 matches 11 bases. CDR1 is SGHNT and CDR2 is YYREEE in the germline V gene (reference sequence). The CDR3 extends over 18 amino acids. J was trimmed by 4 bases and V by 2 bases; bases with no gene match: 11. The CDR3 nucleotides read TGTGCCAGCAGCTTATTCGGGGGGACTAGCGGAACTTACAATGAGCAGTTCTTC. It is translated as CASSLFGGTSGTYNEQFF.

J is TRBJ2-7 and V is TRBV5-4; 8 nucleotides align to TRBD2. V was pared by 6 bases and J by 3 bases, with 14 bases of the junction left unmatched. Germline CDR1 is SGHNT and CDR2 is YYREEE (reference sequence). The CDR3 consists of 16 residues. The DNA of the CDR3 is TGTGCCAGCACCAAGGGACCGAGCGGGGGATACTACGAGCAGTACTTC. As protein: CASTKGPSGGYYEQYF. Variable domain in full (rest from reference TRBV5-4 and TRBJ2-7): ETGVTQSPTHLIKTRGQQVTLRCSSQSGHNTVSWYQQALGQGPQFIFQYYREEENGRGNFPPRFSGLQFPNYSSELNVNALELDDSALYLCASTKGPSGGYYEQYFGPGTRLTVT.

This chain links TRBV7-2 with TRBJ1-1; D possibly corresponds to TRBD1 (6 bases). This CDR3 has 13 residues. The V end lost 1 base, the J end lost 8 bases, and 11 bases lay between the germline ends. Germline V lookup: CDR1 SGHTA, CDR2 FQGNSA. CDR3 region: CASSLVGQPEAFF. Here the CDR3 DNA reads TGTGCCAGCAGCTTAGTTGGACAGCCGGAAGCTTTCTTT.

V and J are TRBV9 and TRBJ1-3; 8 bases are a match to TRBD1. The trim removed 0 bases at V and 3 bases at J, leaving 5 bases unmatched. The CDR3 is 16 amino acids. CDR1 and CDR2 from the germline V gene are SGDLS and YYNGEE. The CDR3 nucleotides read TGTGCCAGCAGCGTAGGGACAGGGATGGGTGGAAACACCATATATTTT. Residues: CASSVGTGMGGNTIYF.

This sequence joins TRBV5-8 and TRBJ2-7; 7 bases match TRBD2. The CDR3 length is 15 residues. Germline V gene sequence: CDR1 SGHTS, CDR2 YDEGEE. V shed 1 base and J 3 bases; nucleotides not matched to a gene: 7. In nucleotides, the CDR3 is TGTGCCAGCAGCTTGCTGGGGACTACGATCTACGAGCAGTACTTC. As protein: CASSLLGTTIYEQYF.

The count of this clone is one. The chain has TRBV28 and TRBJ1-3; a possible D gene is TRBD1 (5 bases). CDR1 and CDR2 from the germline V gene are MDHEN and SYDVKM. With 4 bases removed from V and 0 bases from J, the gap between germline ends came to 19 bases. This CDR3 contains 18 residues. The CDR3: CASSSPLGALTSGNTIYF. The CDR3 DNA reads TGTGCCAGCAGTTCCCCACTCGGGGCCCTTACCTCTGGAAACACCATATATTTT.

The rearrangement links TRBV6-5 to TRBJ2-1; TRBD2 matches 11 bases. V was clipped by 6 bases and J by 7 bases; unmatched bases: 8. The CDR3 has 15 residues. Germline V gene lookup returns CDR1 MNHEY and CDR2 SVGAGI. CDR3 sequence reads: CASSPLAGEANEQFF. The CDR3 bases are TGTGCCAGCAGCCCACTAGCGGGAGAAGCGAATGAGCAGTTCTTC.

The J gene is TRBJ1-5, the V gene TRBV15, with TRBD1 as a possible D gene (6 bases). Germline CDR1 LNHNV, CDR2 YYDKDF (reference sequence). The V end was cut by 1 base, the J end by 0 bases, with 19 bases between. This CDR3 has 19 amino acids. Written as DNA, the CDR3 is TGTGCCACCAGCAGAGGGTTGTCGACAGGCGAACATAGCAATCAGCCCCAGCATTTT. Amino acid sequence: CATSRGLSTGEHSNQPQHF.

The CDR3 DNA follows: TGTGCCAGCAGTGATACCCCTATGGGTAACTATGGCTACACCTTC. This codes for CASSDTPMGNYGYTF. The chain uses TRBV2 and TRBJ1-2; D is undetermined. The CDR3 is 15 amino acids. CDR1 and CDR2 (germline): SNHLY, FYNNEI. V lost 3 bases to trimming and J lost 1 base, with 12 bases between them.

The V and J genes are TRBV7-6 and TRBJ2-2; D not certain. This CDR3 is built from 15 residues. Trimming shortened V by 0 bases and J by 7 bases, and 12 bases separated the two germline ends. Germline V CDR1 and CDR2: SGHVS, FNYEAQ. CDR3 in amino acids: CASSLAGQQSGELFF. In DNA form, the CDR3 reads TGTGCCAGCAGCTTAGCAGGCCAGCAAAGCGGGGAGCTGTTTTTT.

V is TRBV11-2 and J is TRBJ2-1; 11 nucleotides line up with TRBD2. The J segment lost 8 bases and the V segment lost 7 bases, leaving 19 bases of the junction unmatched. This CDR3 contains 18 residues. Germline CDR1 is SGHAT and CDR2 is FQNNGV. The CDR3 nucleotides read TGTGCCAGCACCCATTCAATTAGCGGGAGGGCTAAGTTCGATGAGCAGTTCTTC. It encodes CASTHSISGRAKFDEQFF.

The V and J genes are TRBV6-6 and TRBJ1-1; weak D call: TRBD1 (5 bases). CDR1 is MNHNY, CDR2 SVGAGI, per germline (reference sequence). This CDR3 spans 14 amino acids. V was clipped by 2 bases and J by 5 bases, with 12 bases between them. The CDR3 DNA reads TGTGCCAGCAGTTACATGGGGCGCGGGACTGAAGCTTTCTTT. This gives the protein CASSYMGRGTEAFF.

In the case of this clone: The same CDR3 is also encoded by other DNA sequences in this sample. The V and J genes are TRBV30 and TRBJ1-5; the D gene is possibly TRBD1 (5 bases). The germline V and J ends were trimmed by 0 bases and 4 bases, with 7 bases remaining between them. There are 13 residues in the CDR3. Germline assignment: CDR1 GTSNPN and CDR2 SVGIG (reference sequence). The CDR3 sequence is CAWSVRGNQPQHF. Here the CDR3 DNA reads TGTGCCTGGAGTGTACGGGGGAATCAGCCCCAGCATTTT.

The DNA of the CDR3 is TGTGCCATCAGTGGCAGGGGCGGGAACACTGAAGCTTTCTTT. Its translation: CAISGRGGNTEAFF. The V and J genes are TRBV10-3 and TRBJ1-1, with a possible D match to TRBD1 (6 bases). This CDR3 contains 14 residues. Trimming removed 4 bases at V and 1 base at J, with 10 bases between. CDR1 is ENHRY and CDR2 is SYGVKD in the germline V gene.

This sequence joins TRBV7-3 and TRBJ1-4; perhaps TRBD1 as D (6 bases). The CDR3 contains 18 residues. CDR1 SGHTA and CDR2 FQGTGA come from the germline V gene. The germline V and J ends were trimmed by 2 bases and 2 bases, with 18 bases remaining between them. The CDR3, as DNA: TGTGCCAGCAGCTTACTAAAGGAGGGGGACGGCACTAATGAAAAACTGTTTTTT. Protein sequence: CASSLLKEGDGTNEKLFF. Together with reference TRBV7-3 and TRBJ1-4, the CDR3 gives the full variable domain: GAGVSQTPSNKVTEKGKYVELRCDPISGHTALYWYRQSLGQGPEFLIYFQGTGAADDSGLPNDRFFAVRPEGSVSTLKIQRTERGDSAVYLCASSLLKEGDGTNEKLFFGSGTQLSVL.

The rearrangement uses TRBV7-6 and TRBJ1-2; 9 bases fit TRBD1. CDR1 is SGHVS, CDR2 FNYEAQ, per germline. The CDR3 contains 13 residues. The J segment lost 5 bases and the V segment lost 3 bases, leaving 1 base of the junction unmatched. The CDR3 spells CASSLGTGYGYTF. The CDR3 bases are TGTGCCAGCAGCTTGGGGACAGGGTATGGCTACACCTTC.

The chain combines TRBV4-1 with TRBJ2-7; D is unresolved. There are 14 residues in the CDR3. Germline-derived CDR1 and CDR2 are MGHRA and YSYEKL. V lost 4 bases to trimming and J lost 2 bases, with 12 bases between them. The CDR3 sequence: CASSPQHTPYEQYF. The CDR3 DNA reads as TGCGCCAGCAGCCCACAGCATACCCCCTACGAGCAGTACTTC.